This T cell receptor beta chain was recovered during a study of blood T cell repertoires in COVID-19. V was cut by 9 bases and J by 2 bases, with 16 bases left in between. The germline V gene encodes CDR1 ENHRY and CDR2 SYGVKD. The CDR3 loop spans 14 amino acids. Method: immunoSEQ multiplex PCR; TCRdb's copy keeps in-frame clones and lacks some. Of a few hundred thousand clones in the sample, 75% to 90% were seen once. The study drew participants aged about 18 to 89 years from fewer than 30 US areas. Material: PBMCs or T cells enriched from blood (not recorded which). The J gene is TRBJ1-1, the V gene TRBV10-3, with D hard to call. The receptor comes from a woman in her 40s who had been exposed to COVID-19. The CDR3 coding sequence is TGTGCCATGGTGGAGGGTGCGGGAAACACTGAAGCTTTCTTT. Translated, it gives CAMVEGAGNTEAFF.